The clone carrying this TCR beta chain was observed a handful of times. TCRdb's copy holds only in-frame clones and misses some; the assay was immunoSEQ multiplex PCR. The table includes around 25,000 clones, 85% to 95% detected once. CDR3 length: 17 amino acids. V gave up 1 base and J gave up 2 bases, with 12 bases separating them. From germline, CDR1 is LNHNV and CDR2 YYDKDF (reference sequence). The sample comes from a study of blood T cell repertoires in COVID-19. The TCR comes from a human donor in a cohort sampled during active COVID-19. The sequenced material came from peripheral blood. J is TRBJ2-6 and V is TRBV15; D not resolved. In DNA form, the CDR3 reads TGTGCCACCAGCAGAGCCGTCGGGTCCCCTGGGGCCAACGTCCTGACTTTC. Encoded protein: CATSRAVGSPGANVLTF.